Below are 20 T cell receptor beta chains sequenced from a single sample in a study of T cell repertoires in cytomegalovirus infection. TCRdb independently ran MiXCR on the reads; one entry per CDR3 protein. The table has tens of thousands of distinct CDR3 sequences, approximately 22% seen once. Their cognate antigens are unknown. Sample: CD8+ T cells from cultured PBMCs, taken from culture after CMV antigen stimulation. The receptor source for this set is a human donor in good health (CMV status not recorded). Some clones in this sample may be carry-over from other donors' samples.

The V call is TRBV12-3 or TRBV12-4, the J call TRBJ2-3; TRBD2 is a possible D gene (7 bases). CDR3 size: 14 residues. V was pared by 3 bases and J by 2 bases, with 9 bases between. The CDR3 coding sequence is TGTGCCAGCAGTTTCGCGGGGGCCACAGATACGCAGTATTTT. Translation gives CASSFAGATDTQYF.

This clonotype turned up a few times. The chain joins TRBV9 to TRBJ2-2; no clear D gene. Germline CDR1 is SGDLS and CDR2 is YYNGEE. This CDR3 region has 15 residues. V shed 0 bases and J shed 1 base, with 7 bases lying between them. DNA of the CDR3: TGTGCCAGCAGCGTAGAGCGCAGGAACACCGGGGAGCTGTTTTTT. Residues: CASSVERRNTGELFF.

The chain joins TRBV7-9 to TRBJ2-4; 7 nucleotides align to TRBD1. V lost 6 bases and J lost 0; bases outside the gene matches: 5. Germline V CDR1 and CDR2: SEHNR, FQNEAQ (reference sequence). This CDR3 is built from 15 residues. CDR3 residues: CASSSQGPAKNIQYF. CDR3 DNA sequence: TGTGCCAGCAGTTCACAGGGGCCAGCCAAAAACATTCAGTACTTC. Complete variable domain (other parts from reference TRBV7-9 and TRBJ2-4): DTGVSQNPRHKITKRGQNVTFRCDPISEHNRLYWYRQTLGQGPEFLTYFQNEAQLEKSRLLSDRFSAERPKGSFSTLEIQRTEQGDSAMYLCASSSQGPAKNIQYFGAGTRLSVL.

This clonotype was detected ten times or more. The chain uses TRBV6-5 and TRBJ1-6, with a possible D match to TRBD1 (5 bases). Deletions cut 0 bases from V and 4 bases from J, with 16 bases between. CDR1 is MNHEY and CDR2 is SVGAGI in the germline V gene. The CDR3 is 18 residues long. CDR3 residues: CASSYSRAGPTYNSPLHF. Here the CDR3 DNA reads TGTGCCAGCAGTTACTCGCGGGCAGGGCCTACTTATAATTCACCCCTCCACTTT.

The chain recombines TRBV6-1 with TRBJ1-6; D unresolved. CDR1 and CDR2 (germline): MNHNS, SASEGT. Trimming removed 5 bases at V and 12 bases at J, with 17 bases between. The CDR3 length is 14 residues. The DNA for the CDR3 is TGTGCCAGCAGTTATAACGCAGGTTCAGAACCCCTCCACTTT. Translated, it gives CASSYNAGSEPLHF.

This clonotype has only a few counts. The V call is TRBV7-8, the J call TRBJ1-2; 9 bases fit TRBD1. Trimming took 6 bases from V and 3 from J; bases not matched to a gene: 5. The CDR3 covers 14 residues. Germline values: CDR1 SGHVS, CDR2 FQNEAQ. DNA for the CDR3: TGTGCCAGCAGGTCGACAGGGGGGGACTATGGCTACACCTTC. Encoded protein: CASRSTGGDYGYTF.

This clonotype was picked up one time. The CDR3 sequence is CASSSGPYNEQFF. In DNA, the CDR3 is TGTGCCAGCAGCTCGGGACCATACAATGAGCAGTTCTTC. This chain links TRBV6-2 or TRBV6-3 with TRBJ2-1; D possibly matches TRBD1 or TRBD2 (5 bases each). V gave up 6 bases and J gave up 4 bases, with 10 bases separating them. The length of the CDR3 is 13 residues. Germline CDR1 reads MNHEY; CDR2 reads SVGEGT.

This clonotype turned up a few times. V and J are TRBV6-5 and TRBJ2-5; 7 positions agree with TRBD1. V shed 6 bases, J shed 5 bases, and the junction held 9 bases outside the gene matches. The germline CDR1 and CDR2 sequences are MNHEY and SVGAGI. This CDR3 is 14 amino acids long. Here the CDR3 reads CASRGQRQGETQYF. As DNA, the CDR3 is TGTGCCAGCAGGGGACAGAGACAGGGCGAGACCCAGTACTTC.

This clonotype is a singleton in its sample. The CDR3: CASSQRQSSYEQYF. The CDR3 coding sequence is TGTGCCAGCAGCCAAAGACAGAGCTCCTACGAGCAGTACTTC. The V and J genes are TRBV7-6 and TRBJ2-7; D possibly corresponds to TRBD1 (5 bases). This CDR3 is 14 amino acids long. Trimming cost V 5 bases and J 0 bases, with 11 bases left between them. The germline CDR1 and CDR2 sequences are SGHVS and FNYEAQ.

The CDR3 DNA follows: TGTGCCATCACCGCCGGGACAGGGGGTAACGCCCTCCACTTT. Residues: CAITAGTGGNALHF. The chain is built from TRBV10-3 and TRBJ1-6; 11 bases are shared with TRBD1. This CDR3 spans 14 amino acids. Germline CDR1 is ENHRY and CDR2 is SYGVKD. V shed 7 bases, J shed 14 bases, and the junction held 10 bases outside the gene matches.

The CDR3 loop reads CASSLVAGGYNEQFF. The CDR3 DNA follows: TGTGCCAGCAGCTTGGTAGCGGGGGGCTACAATGAGCAGTTCTTC. J is TRBJ2-1 and V is TRBV7-9; 10 bases map to TRBD2. Trimming at V came to 3 bases and at J to 3 bases, leaving 2 bases not matched to a gene. Germline assignment: CDR1 SEHNR and CDR2 FQNEAQ (reference sequence). The CDR3 spans 15 residues.

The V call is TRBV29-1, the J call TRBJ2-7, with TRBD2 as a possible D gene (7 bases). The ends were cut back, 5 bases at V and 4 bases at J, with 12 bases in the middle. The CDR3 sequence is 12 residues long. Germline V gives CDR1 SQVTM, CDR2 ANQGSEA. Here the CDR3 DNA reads TGCAGCGTTTTTGAGGGGGGGTACGAGCAGTACTTC. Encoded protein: CSVFEGGYEQYF.

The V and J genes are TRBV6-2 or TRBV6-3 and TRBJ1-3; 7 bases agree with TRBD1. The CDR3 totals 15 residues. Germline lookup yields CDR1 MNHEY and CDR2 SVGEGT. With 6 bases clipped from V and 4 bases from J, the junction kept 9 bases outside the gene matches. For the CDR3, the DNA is TGTGCCAGCAGCCGGACAGGAACTTCAGGAAACACCATATATTTT. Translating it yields CASSRTGTSGNTIYF.

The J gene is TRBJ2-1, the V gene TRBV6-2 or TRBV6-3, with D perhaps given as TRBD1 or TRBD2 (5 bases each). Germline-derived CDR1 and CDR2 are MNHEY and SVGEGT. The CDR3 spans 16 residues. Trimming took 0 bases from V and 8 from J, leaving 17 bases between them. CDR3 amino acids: CASSYSMAGTKYEQFF. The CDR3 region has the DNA TGTGCCAGCAGTTACTCGATGGCAGGGACCAAGTATGAGCAGTTCTTC.

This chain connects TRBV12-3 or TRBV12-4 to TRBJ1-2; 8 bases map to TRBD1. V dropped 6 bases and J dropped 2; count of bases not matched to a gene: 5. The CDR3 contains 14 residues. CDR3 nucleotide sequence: TGTGCCAGCAGCGGACAGGGAGGCAACTATGGCTACACCTTC. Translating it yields CASSGQGGNYGYTF.

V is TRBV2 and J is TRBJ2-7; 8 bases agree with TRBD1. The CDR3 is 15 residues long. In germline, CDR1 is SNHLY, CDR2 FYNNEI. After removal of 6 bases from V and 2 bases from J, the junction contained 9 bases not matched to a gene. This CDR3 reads CASRYRGADTYEQYF. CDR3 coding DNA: TGTGCCAGCAGATACAGGGGGGCTGATACCTACGAGCAGTACTTC.

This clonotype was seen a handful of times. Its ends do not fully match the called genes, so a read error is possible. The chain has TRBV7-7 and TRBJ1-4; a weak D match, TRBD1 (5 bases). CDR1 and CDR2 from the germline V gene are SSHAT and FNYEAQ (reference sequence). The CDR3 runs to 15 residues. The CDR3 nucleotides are TGTGCTAGCAGCTTATCCTCCGGGACTGGTGAAAAACTGTTTTTT. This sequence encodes CASSLSSGTGEKLFF.

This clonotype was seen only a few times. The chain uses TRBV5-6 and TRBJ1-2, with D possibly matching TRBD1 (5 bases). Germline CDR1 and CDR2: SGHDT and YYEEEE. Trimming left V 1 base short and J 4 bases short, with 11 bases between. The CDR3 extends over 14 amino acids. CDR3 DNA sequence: TGTGCCAGCAGCTTGAGGGGAACTACCTATGGCTACACCTTC. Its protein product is CASSLRGTTYGYTF. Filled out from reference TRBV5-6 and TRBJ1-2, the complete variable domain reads DAGVTQSPTHLIKTRGQQVTLRCSPKSGHDTVSWYQQALGQGPQFIFQYYEEEERQRGNFPDRFSGHQFPNYSSELNVNALLLGDSALYLCASSLRGTTYGYTFGSGTRLTVV.

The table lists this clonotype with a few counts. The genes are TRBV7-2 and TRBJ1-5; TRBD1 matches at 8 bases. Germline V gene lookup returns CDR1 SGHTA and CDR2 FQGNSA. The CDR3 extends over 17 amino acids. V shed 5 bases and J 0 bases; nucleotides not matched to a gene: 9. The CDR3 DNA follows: TGTGCCAGCAGCCGATATCCGGACAGGGATAGCAATCAGCCCCAGCATTTT. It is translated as CASSRYPDRDSNQPQHF.

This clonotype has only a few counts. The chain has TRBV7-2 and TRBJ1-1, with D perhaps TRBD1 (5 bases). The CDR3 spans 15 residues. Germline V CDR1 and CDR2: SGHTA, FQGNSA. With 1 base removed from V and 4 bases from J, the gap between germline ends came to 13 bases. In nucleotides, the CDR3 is TGTGCCAGCAGCTTAGGGTCAGGGCCAACCACTGAAGCTTTCTTT. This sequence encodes CASSLGSGPTTEAFF.